What follows are 18 T cell receptor beta chains derived from one specimen sequenced in a study of T cell repertoires in cytomegalovirus infection. MiXCR was run by TCRdb on the reads, yielding one entry per CDR3 protein. The data show 160,000 or so distinct CDR3 sequences, with roughly 20% seen just once and roughly 25% held by the top ten. Their target antigens are unknown. Sample: CD8+ T cells from cultured PBMCs, taken from culture after CMV antigen stimulation. These receptors were taken from a human donor in good health (CMV status not recorded). Some clones in this sample may be carry-over from other donors' samples.

The V gene is TRBV7-2, the J gene TRBJ2-5, with D perhaps assigned TRBD1 or TRBD2 (7 bases each). Germline lookup yields CDR1 SGHTA and CDR2 FQGNSA. The CDR3 has 17 amino acids. V was pared by 4 bases and J by 6 bases, with 24 bases between. This CDR3 is CASSWVRGGGDFQTQYF. The CDR3 nucleotides read TGTGCCAGCAGCTGGGTTCGGGGAGGGGGCGACTTCCAGACCCAGTACTTC.

The genes are TRBV19 and TRBJ2-1, with a possible D match to TRBD2 (5 bases). This CDR3 has 13 amino acids. Germline CDR1 reads LNHDA; CDR2 reads SQIVND (reference sequence). V lost 3 bases and J lost 7, with 10 bases in between. The CDR3 DNA follows: TGTGCCAGTAGTATGTTCTCGGGGAATGAGCAGTTCTTC. Residues: CASSMFSGNEQFF.

This clonotype was observed a handful of times. The chain employs TRBV3-1 and TRBJ2-2; 8 bases agree with TRBD2. V lost 4 bases, J lost 1 base, and 2 bases stayed unmatched. The germline V gene has CDR1 LGHDT and CDR2 YNNKEL (reference sequence). The CDR3 extends over 15 amino acids. The chain's CDR3 is CASSPGLVNTGELFF. CDR3 DNA: TGTGCCAGCAGCCCGGGACTAGTGAACACCGGGGAGCTGTTTTTT.

This clonotype was picked up a small number of times. The genes are TRBV7-6 and TRBJ1-2, with D perhaps TRBD1 (5 bases). The germline V gene encodes CDR1 SGHVS and CDR2 FNYEAQ. V was shortened by 1 base and J by 6 bases, with 15 bases between the two germline ends. CDR3 size: 15 residues. The CDR3 loop reads CASSLGEGFGDGYTF. The CDR3 DNA follows: TGTGCCAGCAGCTTAGGAGAGGGGTTCGGAGATGGCTACACCTTC.

The sample holds a few counts of this clonotype. The V and J genes are TRBV7-6 and TRBJ1-1; D call uncertain. With 2 bases removed from V and 6 bases from J, the gap between germline ends came to 10 bases. This CDR3 comprises 13 residues. Germline lookup yields CDR1 SGHVS and CDR2 FNYEAQ. CDR3 DNA: TGTGCCAGCAGCTTAAATTCGGTCGCTGAAGCTTTCTTT. It translates to CASSLNSVAEAFF.

The V and J genes are TRBV4-2 and TRBJ2-3, with TRBD2 matching over 9 bases. This CDR3 spans 19 amino acids. Germline values: CDR1 LGHNA, CDR2 YNFKEQ. The ends lost 1 base at V and 3 bases at J; junction bases unmatched: 14. The CDR3 DNA reads TGTGCCAGCAGCCAAGGGGCCGAGCGGGGGGAACTTTTTACAGATACGCAGTATTTT. This gives the protein CASSQGAERGELFTDTQYF.

The chain carries TRBV6-2 or TRBV6-3 and TRBJ1-2; D not certain. This CDR3 comprises 16 residues. Germline CDR1 MNHEY, CDR2 SVGEGT. The V end lost 10 bases, the J end lost 2 bases, and 23 bases lay between the germline ends. The DNA of the CDR3 is TGTGCCACCCAAACACGACGTTCCCAACGCAACTATGGCTACACCTTC. This translates into CATQTRRSQRNYGYTF.

This rearrangement joins TRBV4-3 to TRBJ2-5; 8 nucleotides agree with TRBD2. CDR1 and CDR2 from the germline V gene are LGHNA and YSLEER. V lost 4 bases to trimming and J lost 5 bases; unmatched junction nucleotides: 15. The CDR3 is 17 residues long. The CDR3 here is CASSRRGSGVSVETQYF. CDR3 nucleotide sequence: TGCGCCAGCAGCCGGCGGGGTAGCGGGGTCAGTGTGGAGACCCAGTACTTC.

This sequence joins TRBV12-3 or TRBV12-4 and TRBJ2-7; the D is unclear. The length of the CDR3 is 14 residues. Trimming pared 3 bases from V and 3 bases from J, leaving 12 bases between. The CDR3 loop reads CASSLEVSFYEQYF. CDR3 sequence (DNA): TGTGCCAGCAGTTTGGAAGTCTCGTTCTACGAGCAGTACTTC.

J is TRBJ2-1 and V is TRBV6-1; a weak D match, TRBD2 (5 bases). The germline gives CDR1 MNHNS, CDR2 SASEGT. CDR3 size: 17 residues. V was trimmed by 7 bases and J by 8 bases, leaving 27 bases between them. CDR3 region: CASNRERRGLRAYEQFF. CDR3 nucleotides: TGTGCCAGCAACCGAGAGAGGAGAGGGCTTCGGGCCTATGAGCAGTTCTTC.

The CDR3 here is CASSLDRGRYEQYF. The CDR3 DNA follows: TGTGCCAGCAGCTTAGACAGGGGCCGCTACGAGCAGTACTTC. This sequence joins TRBV11-2 and TRBJ2-7, with TRBD1 as a possible D gene (6 bases). The CDR3 is 14 residues long. Germline V gene data show CDR1 as SGHAT and CDR2 as FQNNGV. Deletions cut 0 bases from V and 3 bases from J, with 9 bases between.

This clonotype has more than one count but fewer than ten. This chain joins TRBV7-8 and TRBJ2-5, with D possibly being TRBD2 (6 bases). CDR3 length: 15 residues. CDR1 and CDR2 (germline): SGHVS, FQNEAQ. V lost 1 base, J lost 0 bases, and 9 bases lay in between. The CDR3 nucleotides read TGTGCCAGCAGCTTAGAAGTAGCGGACCAAGAGACCCAGTACTTC. This codes for CASSLEVADQETQYF.

This clonotype was picked up a small number of times. The V gene is TRBV6-8, the J gene TRBJ2-3, with D tentatively TRBD1 (6 bases). The germline V gene encodes CDR1 MNHGY and CDR2 SAAAGT. CDR3 size: 13 residues. The germline V and J ends were trimmed by 7 bases and 2 bases, with 10 bases remaining between them. CDR3 amino acids: CASTDRPTDTQYF. CDR3 in DNA: TGTGCCAGCACGGACAGACCCACAGATACGCAGTATTTT.

The chain combines TRBV20-1 with TRBJ2-7; D unclear. CDR1 is DFQATT and CDR2 is SNEGSKA in the germline V gene (reference sequence). Trimming cost V 2 bases and J 3 bases, with 17 bases left between them. The CDR3 consists of 15 residues. The CDR3 DNA reads TGCAGTGCTAGATTCAATGGGGATGATATCTACGAGCAGTACTTC. Protein sequence: CSARFNGDDIYEQYF.

This clonotype has only a few counts. The J gene is TRBJ1-5, the V gene TRBV7-6; TRBD1 matches at 9 bases. Losses at the gene ends were 4 bases for V and 6 bases for J; bases not matched to a gene: 7. CDR3 size: 15 residues. The germline V gene encodes CDR1 SGHVS and CDR2 FNYEAQ. CDR3 in amino acids: CASSSSGTGSQPQHF. The CDR3 bases are TGTGCCAGCAGCTCCTCCGGGACAGGGAGTCAGCCCCAGCATTTT.

This clonotype has just a few counts. This chain connects TRBV10-2 to TRBJ1-1; no firm D call. The germline CDR1 and CDR2 sequences are WSHSY and SAAADI. This CDR3 has 15 amino acids. The V end lost 1 base, the J end lost 5 bases, and 14 bases lay between the germline ends. The CDR3, as DNA: TGCGCCAGCAGTGAGTTCCAGGTGGAATTGACTGAAGCTTTCTTT. Translated: CASSEFQVELTEAFF.

In its sample, this clonotype was seen a few times. The V gene is TRBV6-1, the J gene TRBJ1-2, with D possibly matching TRBD1 (5 bases). The germline V gene encodes CDR1 MNHNS and CDR2 SASEGT. The ends were cut back, 2 bases at V and 1 base at J, with 11 bases in the middle. The CDR3 is 15 residues long. The CDR3 DNA is TGTGCCAGCAGTGAACTAGGACACCTTAACTATGGCTACACCTTC. Translating gives CASSELGHLNYGYTF.

The chain carries TRBV4-1 and TRBJ1-4; D remains ambiguous. V shed 4 bases and J shed 3 bases, with 12 bases lying between them. CDR1 is MGHRA and CDR2 is YSYEKL in the germline V gene. CDR3 length: 15 amino acids. CDR3 sequence (DNA): TGCGCCAGCAGCCCCCAGGAGGTGTCTAATGAAAAACTGTTTTTT. This sequence encodes CASSPQEVSNEKLFF.